The next 6 T cell receptor beta chains were all read from a single sample in a study of OX40 agonist ivuxolimab in advanced cancers. Some clones are missing from TCRdb's copy, which holds only in-frame ones; the method was immunoSEQ multiplex PCR. The data contain 80,000 or so clones, 70% to 90% of them singletons. Material: CD4+ or CD8+ T cells sorted from blood, obtained in a trial of the OX40 agonist ivuxolimab. The receptors shown here come from an adult with an advanced solid tumor such as melanoma, head and neck, liver or kidney cancer.

The chain combines TRBV7-2 with TRBJ1-2; TRBD1 is a possible D gene (5 bases). The CDR3 contains 17 residues. The germline V and J ends were trimmed by 2 bases and 6 bases, with 22 bases remaining between them. Germline V gives CDR1 SGHTA, CDR2 FQGNSA. The CDR3 sequence is CASSLLIGTAANNGYTF. In nucleotides, the CDR3 is TGTGCCAGCAGCTTACTTATCGGGACGGCAGCCAATAATGGCTACACCTTC.

The chain joins TRBV5-4 to TRBJ2-5, with TRBD2 identical over 15 bases. This CDR3 is built from 19 residues. Germline V gene lookup returns CDR1 SGHNT and CDR2 YYREEE (reference sequence). The junction had 14 bases not matched to a gene; V was cut back by 4 bases and J by 4 bases. This chain's CDR3 is CASSHPSGLAGGVGETQYF. In nucleotides, the CDR3 is TGTGCCAGCAGCCACCCATCCGGACTAGCGGGGGGGGTAGGAGAGACCCAGTACTTC.

The V gene is TRBV10-3, the J gene TRBJ1-2; 9 nucleotides line up with TRBD1. The V gene's germline CDR1 is ENHRY and CDR2 SYGVKD. This CDR3 spans 16 amino acids. With 7 bases clipped from V and 2 bases from J, the junction kept 11 bases outside the gene matches. The CDR3 protein is CAIKPVGGTGNYGYTF. The CDR3 bases are TGTGCCATCAAACCCGTGGGAGGGACAGGGAACTATGGCTACACCTTC.

The sample holds a few counts of this clone. This chain uses TRBV6-5 with TRBJ1-5, with 10 bases fitting TRBD1. The CDR3 is made up of 16 amino acids. Trimming cost V 0 bases and J 5 bases; bases outside gene matches: 4. CDR1 is MNHEY, CDR2 SVGAGI, per germline. CDR3: CASSYSGTGDHQPQHF. The CDR3 DNA is TGTGCCAGCAGTTACTCGGGGACAGGGGATCATCAGCCCCAGCATTTT.

The V call is TRBV4-3, the J call TRBJ1-6, with 12 nucleotides matching TRBD1. CDR1 is LGHNA, CDR2 YSLEER, per germline. With 3 bases clipped from V and 10 bases from J, the junction kept 13 bases outside the gene matches. This CDR3 comprises 18 residues. The CDR3 DNA is TGCGCCAGCAGCCAGGAAATACCGGGACAGGGGGCAATATCACCCCTCCACTTT. Its protein product is CASSQEIPGQGAISPLHF.

The sample holds one count of this clone. This chain joins TRBV7-2 and TRBJ2-5; perhaps TRBD2 as D (6 bases). CDR1 SGHTA and CDR2 FQGNSA come from the germline V gene. The CDR3 runs to 14 residues. V was pared by 2 bases and J by 7 bases, with 14 bases between. CDR3 nucleotides: TGTGCCAGCAGCTTAATGGTGGGGGACTGGACCCAGTACTTC. Translated, it gives CASSLMVGDWTQYF. Full variable domain (missing parts from reference TRBV7-2 and TRBJ2-5): GAGVSQSPSNKVTEKGKDVELRCDPISGHTALYWYRQSLGQGLEFLIYFQGNSAPDKSGLPSDRFSAERTGGSVSTLTIQRTQQEDSAVYLCASSLMVGDWTQYFGPGTRLLVL.